This T cell receptor (beta chain) was identified in a study of naive and memory T cell subsets. This clonotype was observed at least ten times. Both TRBC1 and TRBC2 were covered by a beta constant-region primer of two equimolar oligonucleotides. TCRdb analysed the UMI-ligation and nested PCR reads with MiXCR anew, one entry per CDR3 protein. The sample lists approximately 85,000 distinct CDR3 sequences; approximately 6.5% were seen once. With V trimmed by 3 bases and J by 1 base, 9 bases remained unmatched. Per germline, CDR1 SGHDN and CDR2 FVKESK. The CDR3 has 17 residues. The sequence was collected from a human donor in good health. The chain carries TRBV14 and TRBJ2-3; TRBD1 aligns across 8 bases. Sequencing used central memory CD4+ T cells from blood. The CDR3 coding sequence is TGTGCCAGCAGCCAGTCTCTTGCGGGACAGGGCACAGATACGCAGTATTTT. Protein product: CASSQSLAGQGTDTQYF. Together with reference TRBV14 and TRBJ2-3, the CDR3 gives the full variable domain: EAGVTQFPSHSVIEKGQTVTLRCDPISGHDNLYWYRRVMGKEIKFLLHFVKESKQDESGMPNNRFLAERTGGTYSTLKVQPAELEDSGVYFCASSQSLAGQGTDTQYFGPGTRLTVL.